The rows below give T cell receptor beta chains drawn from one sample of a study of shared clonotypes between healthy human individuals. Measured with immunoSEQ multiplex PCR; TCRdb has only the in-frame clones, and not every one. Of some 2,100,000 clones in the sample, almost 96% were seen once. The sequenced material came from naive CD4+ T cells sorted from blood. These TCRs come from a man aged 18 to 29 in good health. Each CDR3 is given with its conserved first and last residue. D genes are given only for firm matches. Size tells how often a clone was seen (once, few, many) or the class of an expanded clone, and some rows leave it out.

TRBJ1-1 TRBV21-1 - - TGTGCCAGCAGCAGGGACACGTCGACGAACACTGAAGCTTTCTTT CASSRDTSTNTEAFF
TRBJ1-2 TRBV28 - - TGTGCCAGCGGCAGGCCCCTAGACTATGGCTACACCTTC CASGRPLDYGYTF
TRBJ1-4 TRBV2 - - TGTGCCAGCGGAAAAACGGGGGTGGAGAATGAAAAACTGTTTTTT CASGKTGVENEKLFF
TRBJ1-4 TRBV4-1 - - TGCGCCAGCGGATCAGGGTTAGGAACTAATGAAAAACTGTTTTTT CASGSGLGTNEKLFF
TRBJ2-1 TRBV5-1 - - TGCGCCAGCAGCTTGGGGCAGTACAATGAGCAGTTCTTC CASSLGQYNEQFF
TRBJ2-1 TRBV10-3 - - TGTGCCATCAGTGAGTTTGGGCGGGGCAGACAGTTCTTC CAISEFGRGRQFF
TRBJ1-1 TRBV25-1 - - TGTGCCAGCAGTGAATACGGCAGCCAGAACACTGAAGCTTTCTTT CASSEYGSQNTEAFF
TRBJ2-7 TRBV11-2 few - TGTGCCAGCAGCCGGGACTCCTCCTACGAGCAGTACTTC CASSRDSSYEQYF
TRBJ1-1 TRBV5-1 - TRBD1 TGCGCCAGCAGTCGGACCGGGACAGGGGGCACTGAAGCTTTCTTT CASSRTGTGGTEAFF
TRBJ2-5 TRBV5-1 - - TGCGCCAGCAGCTTGACTTCGGACAGACAAGAGACCCAGTACTTC CASSLTSDRQETQYF
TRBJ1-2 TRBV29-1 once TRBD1 TGCAGCGTTTTAACAGGGGCGGGCTATGGCTACACCTTC CSVLTGAGYGYTF
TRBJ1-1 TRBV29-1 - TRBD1 TGCAGCGTCTCAGGGGGCTATGGCACTGAAGCTTTCTTT CSVSGGYGTEAFF
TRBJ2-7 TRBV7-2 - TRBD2 TGTGCCAGCAGCTTAGCGCTTCGCGGGAGGCCCTCCTACGAGCAGTACTTC CASSLALRGRPSYEQYF
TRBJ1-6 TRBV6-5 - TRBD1 TGTGCCAGCAGTTCGACGACAGGGGTTTCACCCCTCCACTTT CASSSTTGVSPLHF
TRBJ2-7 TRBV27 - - TGTGCCAGCAGTTTAGGGCACCTACGGGGTGAGCAGTACTTC CASSLGHLRGEQYF
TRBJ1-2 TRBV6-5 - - TGTGCCAGCGGTTCCCCCGGCGGCGGCTATGGCTACACCTTC CASGSPGGGYGYTF
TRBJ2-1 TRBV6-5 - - TGTGCCAGCAGTTACTCCAACAATGAGCAGTTCTTC CASSYSNNEQFF
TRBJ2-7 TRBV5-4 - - TGTGCCAGCAGCCGTAGTGGAGGGTACGAGCAGTACTTC CASSRSGGYEQYF
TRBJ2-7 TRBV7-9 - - TGTGCCAGCAGCTTAGCCGGGACTTACTACGAGCAGTACTTC CASSLAGTYYEQYF
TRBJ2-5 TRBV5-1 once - TGCGCCAGCAGCGACGGGCAGGGAGCCCAAGAGACCCAGTACTTC CASSDGQGAQETQYF
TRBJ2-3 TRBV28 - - TGTGCCAGCATAAACATAGGCACAGATACGCAGTATTTT CASINIGTDTQYF
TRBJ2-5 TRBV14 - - TGTGCCAGCAGCCAAGGAGGCAGTTTCACCCAGACCCAGTACTTC CASSQGGSFTQTQYF
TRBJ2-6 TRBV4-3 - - TGCGCCAGCAGCCAAGATCGGTGGACGGCGACTACTGGGGCCAACGTCCTGACTTTC CASSQDRWTATTGANVLTF
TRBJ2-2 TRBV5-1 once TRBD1 TGCGCCAGCAGCCCCACCGGACAGGGGTTTGACGGGGAGCTGTTTTTT CASSPTGQGFDGELFF
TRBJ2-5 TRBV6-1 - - TGTGCCAGCAGTGAAGGGGAGACCCAGTACTTC CASSEGETQYF
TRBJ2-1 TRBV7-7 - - TGTGCTAGCAGCTTAGGCCCAGGGGAGTGGAATGAGCAGTTCTTC CASSLGPGEWNEQFF
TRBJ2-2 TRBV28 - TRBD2 TGTGCCAGCAGTACCGGACTAGAGGGCACCGGGGAGCTGTTTTTT CASSTGLEGTGELFF
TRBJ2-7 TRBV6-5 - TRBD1 TGTGCCAGCAGTCACCGACAGGGCATCTCCTACGAGCAGTACTTC CASSHRQGISYEQYF
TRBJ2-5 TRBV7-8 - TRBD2 TGTGCCAGCAGCTTAGATCGCCGGGGCGGCGGGGGGGCCCAGGAGACCCAGTACTTC CASSLDRRGGGGAQETQYF
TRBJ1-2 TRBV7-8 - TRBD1 TGTGCCAGCAGCGCCCGGGCCCGGGACAGGGGCAACTATGGCTACACCTTC CASSARARDRGNYGYTF
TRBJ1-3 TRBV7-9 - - TGTGCCAGCAGCTCAAACACCATATATTTT CASSSNTIYF
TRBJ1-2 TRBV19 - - TGTGCCAGTACCGAGAGGGGGTTCGGCTACACCTTC CASTERGFGYTF
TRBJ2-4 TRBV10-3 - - TGTGCCATCAATACGGACGGAGCCAAAAACATTCAGTACTTC CAINTDGAKNIQYF
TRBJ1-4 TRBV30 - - TGTGCCTGGAAGCGCCGGACGCTTGATAATGAAAAACTGTTTTTT CAWKRRTLDNEKLFF
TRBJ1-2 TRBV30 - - TGTGCCTGGAGTAGAACCGGGCATTATGGCTACACCTTC CAWSRTGHYGYTF
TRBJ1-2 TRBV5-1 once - TGCGCCAGCAGCCATTTCAGTGACTATGGCTACACCTTC CASSHFSDYGYTF
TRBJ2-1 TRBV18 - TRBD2 TGTGCCAGCTCACACTCGTGGACTAGCAAAATCTACAATGAGCGGTTCTTC CASSHSWTSKIYNERFF
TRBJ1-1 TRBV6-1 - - TGTGCCAGCAGGGAATGGGGGGCGACAGGGAACACTGAAGCTTTCTTT CASREWGATGNTEAFF
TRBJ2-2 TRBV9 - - TGTGCCAGCAGCGTATTGGGCTCATCGGCCCGGGAGCTGTTTTTT CASSVLGSSARELFF
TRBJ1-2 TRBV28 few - TGTGCCAGCAGGACACCCGGGGGATATGGCTACACCTTC CASRTPGGYGYTF
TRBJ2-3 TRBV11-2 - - TGTGCCAGCAGCCTTCCGGGTACAGATACGCAGTATTTT CASSLPGTDTQYF
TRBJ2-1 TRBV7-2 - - TGTGCCAGCAGCCCTGGCCAAGGGCCTGAGCAGTTCTTC CASSPGQGPEQFF
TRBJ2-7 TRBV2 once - TGTGCCTTTGGGACGGACGTACACGGAGGGGAGCAGTACTTC CAFGTDVHGGEQYF
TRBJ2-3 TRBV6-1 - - TGTGCCAGCAGTGAGAACACAGGGATCCCCGGCACAGATACGCAGTATTTT CASSENTGIPGTDTQYF
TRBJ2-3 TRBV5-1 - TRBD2 TGCGCCAGCATGGTGATAGCGGGAGAGGATACGCAGTATTTT CASMVIAGEDTQYF